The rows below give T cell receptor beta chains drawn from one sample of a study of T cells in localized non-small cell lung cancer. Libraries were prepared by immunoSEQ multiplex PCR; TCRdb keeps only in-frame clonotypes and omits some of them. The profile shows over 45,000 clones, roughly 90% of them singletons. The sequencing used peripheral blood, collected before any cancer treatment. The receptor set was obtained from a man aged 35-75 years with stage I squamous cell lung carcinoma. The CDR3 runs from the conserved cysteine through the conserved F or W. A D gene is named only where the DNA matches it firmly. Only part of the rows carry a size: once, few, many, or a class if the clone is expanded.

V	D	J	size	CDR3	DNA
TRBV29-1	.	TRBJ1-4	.	CSVEDPGQKLFF	TGCAGCGTTGAGGACCCCGGCCAGAAACTGTTTTTT
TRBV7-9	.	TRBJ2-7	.	CASSRSEGEQYF	TGTGCCAGCAGCCGCTCGGAGGGCGAGCAGTACTTC
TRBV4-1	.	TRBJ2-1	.	CASSPHAGRPQNEQFF	TGCGCCAGCAGCCCTCATGCGGGCCGACCACAGAATGAGCAGTTCTTC
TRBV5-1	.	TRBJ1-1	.	CASSLATTTMQGEAFF	TGCGCCAGCAGCTTGGCCACTACTACCATGCAGGGGGAAGCTTTCTTT
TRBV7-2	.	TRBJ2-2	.	CASSPVEGGIGELFF	TGTGCCAGCAGCCCCGTCGAGGGGGGGATCGGGGAGCTGTTTTTT
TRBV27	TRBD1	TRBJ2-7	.	CASRKGASESSYEQYF	TGTGCCAGCAGAAAGGGGGCAAGCGAATCGTCCTACGAGCAGTACTTC
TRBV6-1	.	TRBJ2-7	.	CASSLTGYSYEQYF	TGTGCCAGCAGTCTGACCGGGTACTCCTACGAGCAGTACTTC
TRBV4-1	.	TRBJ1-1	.	CASSQSGRRTEAFF	TGCGCCAGCAGCCAGAGCGGCCGGCGGACTGAAGCTTTCTTT
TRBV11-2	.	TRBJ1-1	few	CASSSTPRGTEAFF	TGTGCCAGCAGCTCAACACCCCGGGGGACTGAAGCTTTCTTT
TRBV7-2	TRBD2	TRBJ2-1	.	CASSYGGNEQFF	TGTGCCAGCAGCTACGGGGGGAATGAGCAGTTCTTC
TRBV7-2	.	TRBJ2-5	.	CASSLTGPLQETQYF	TGTGCCAGCAGCCTGACAGGTCCCCTCCAAGAGACCCAGTACTTC
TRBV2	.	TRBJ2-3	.	CASRTDSHREGQYF	TGTGCCAGCAGAACGGACTCGCACAGAGAGGGGCAGTATTTT
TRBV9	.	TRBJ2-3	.	CASSVVGGADTQYF	TGTGCCAGCAGCGTAGTGGGGGGCGCAGATACGCAGTATTTT